This T cell receptor beta chain was profiled in a study of blood T cells in healthy people across ages. As for the study in general: Every two T cells gave about one barcoded beta molecule via template switching. Study results and limitations: Higher diversity and more naive CD4+ cells were features of long-lived donors, compared to aged donors.

With 2 bases removed from V and 11 bases from J, the gap between germline ends came to 24 bases. The CDR3 runs 16 residues. From germline, CDR1 is SGHTA and CDR2 FQGNSA. Notes on this clonotype: Its matching antigen is unknown.

Alongside a J-beta primer mix, a sample-barcoded 5' primer served in a second PCR lasting roughly 6 to 11 cycles. TCRdb reprocessed the 5' RACE reads via MiXCR and lists one record per CDR3 protein. The sample holds about 800,000 distinct CDR3 sequences, about 46% seen once. The individuals who served as donors were healthy Caucasians living in Russia, aged about 6 to 100. The draw of peripheral blood yielded around 9.6 milliliters from each donor. The rearrangement uses TRBV7-2 and TRBJ2-5; perhaps D is TRBD1 or TRBD2 (6 bases each). The specimen sequenced was blood. The sequence was collected from a man older than 75 in good health. The CDR3 loop is CASSLRGLVGINEQYF. CDR3 sequence (DNA): TGTGCCAGCAGCTTACGGGGGCTAGTGGGGATCAATGAGCAGTACTTC.